One sample yielded the 4 T cell receptor beta chains listed below, sequenced in a study of blood T cell repertoires in COVID-19. The assay was immunoSEQ multiplex PCR, and TCRdb's table has in-frame clones only and misses some. Counted here are around 500,000 clones, about 85% occurring once; the ten biggest clones make up 7% to 10%. The sequencing input was PBMCs or T cells enriched from blood (not recorded which). The receptor set was obtained from a woman in her sixties or seventies who had recovered from COVID-19.

The chain employs TRBV5-1 and TRBJ1-3; weak D call: TRBD1 (6 bases). V lost 4 bases and J lost 0, with 11 bases in between. The CDR3 consists of 15 residues. Germline lookup yields CDR1 SGHRS and CDR2 YFSETQ. CDR3: CASSLDSFSGNTIYF. CDR3 sequence (DNA): TGCGCCAGCAGCCTGGACAGTTTCTCTGGAAACACCATATATTTT.

The rearrangement joins TRBV7-9 to TRBJ2-3; D is undetermined. V was trimmed by 7 bases and J by 0 bases, leaving 11 bases between them. This CDR3 region has 14 residues. Germline V gene lookup returns CDR1 SEHNR and CDR2 FQNEAQ (reference sequence). The CDR3 DNA sequence: TGTGCCAGCATCCCTGGGCCTAGCACAGATACGCAGTATTTT. This translates into CASIPGPSTDTQYF.

V and J are TRBV4-1 and TRBJ2-7, with TRBD2 identical over 9 bases. The CDR3 contains 17 residues. Germline CDR1 MGHRA, CDR2 YSYEKL. The V gene end was trimmed by 1 base and the J gene end by 0 bases; junction bases not matched to a gene: 7. The CDR3 nucleotides are TGCGCCAGCAGCCAAGGCTCTAGCGGGGCCTTCTCCTACGAGCAGTACTTC. Translation: CASSQGSSGAFSYEQYF.

With regard to this clone: The junction departs from the called germline gene at one end, perhaps through a read error. The chain links TRBV5-6 to TRBJ1-3, with D hard to call. CDR3 length: 12 residues. Per germline, CDR1 SGHDT and CDR2 YYEEEE. In DNA form, the CDR3 reads TGTGCCAGCAGCTTAGATGGAGACACCATATATTTT. Translated, it gives CASSLDGDTIYF.